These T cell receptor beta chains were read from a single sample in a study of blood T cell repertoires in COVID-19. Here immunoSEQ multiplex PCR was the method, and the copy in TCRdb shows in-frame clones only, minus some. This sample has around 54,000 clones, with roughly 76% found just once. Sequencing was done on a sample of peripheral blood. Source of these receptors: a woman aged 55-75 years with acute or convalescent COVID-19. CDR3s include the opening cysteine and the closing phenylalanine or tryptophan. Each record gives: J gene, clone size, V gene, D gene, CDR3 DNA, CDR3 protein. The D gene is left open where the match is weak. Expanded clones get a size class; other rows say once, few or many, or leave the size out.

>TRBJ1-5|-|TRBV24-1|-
TGTGCCACCAGTGGCAGGGGAATTGGGAATCAGCCCCAGCATTTT
CATSGRGIGNQPQHF
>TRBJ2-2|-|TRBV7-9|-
TGTGCCAGCAGCCTAAACACTAGGACCGGGGAGCTGTTTTTT
CASSLNTRTGELFF
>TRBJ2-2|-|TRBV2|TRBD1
TGTGCCAGCAGCCGACAGGGGGGGATTGCCGGGGAGCTGTTTTTT
CASSRQGGIAGELFF
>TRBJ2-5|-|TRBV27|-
TGTGCCAGCAGCCCCCGGGGTCGCGAGGAGACCCAGTACTTC
CASSPRGREETQYF
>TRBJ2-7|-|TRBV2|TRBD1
TGTGCCAGCAGTGGGGACAGGAGTTCGATCGGCTCCTACGAGCAGTACTTC
CASSGDRSSIGSYEQYF
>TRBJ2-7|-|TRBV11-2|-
TGTGCCAGCAGCTTAGGGACGTCCGGGACCTACGAGCAGTACTTC
CASSLGTSGTYEQYF
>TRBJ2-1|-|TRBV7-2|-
TGTGCCAGCAGCTTAAGAAAGGGGAATGAGCAGTTCTTC
CASSLRKGNEQFF
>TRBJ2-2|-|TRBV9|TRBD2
TGTGCCAGCAGCGTAGGAGGTAGCGGGGGGAGTAACACCGGGGAGCTGTTTTTT
CASSVGGSGGSNTGELFF
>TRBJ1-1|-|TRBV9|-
TGTGCCAGCAGCGTAGCCCCAGGGGAGAACACTGAAGCTTTCTTT
CASSVAPGENTEAFF
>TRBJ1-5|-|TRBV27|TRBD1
TGTGCCAGCAGTACGGGACAGGGGAATCAGCCCCAGCATTTT
CASSTGQGNQPQHF
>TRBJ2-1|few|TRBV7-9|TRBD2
TGTGCCAGCAGCTTTGGGACTAGCAGAAACAATGAGCAGTTCTTC
CASSFGTSRNNEQFF
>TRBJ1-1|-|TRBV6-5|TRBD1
TGTGCCAGCAGTCTGAGACAGGGGGCCATCGCTTTCTTT
CASSLRQGAIAFF
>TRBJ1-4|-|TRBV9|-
TGTGCCAGCAGCGTATCGGGGGAGAATAATGAAAAACTGTTTTTT
CASSVSGENNEKLFF
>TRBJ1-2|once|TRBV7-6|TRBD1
TGTGCCAGCAGCCAGACAGGGGGGAGAAACTATGGCTACACCTTC
CASSQTGGRNYGYTF
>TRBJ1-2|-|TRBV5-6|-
TGTGCCAGCACGTATGGGGCCCAGGAAGGCTACACCTTC
CASTYGAQEGYTF
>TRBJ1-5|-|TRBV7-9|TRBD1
TGTGCCAGCAGCGGGGACAGGGCGAGCAATCAGCCCCAGCATTTT
CASSGDRASNQPQHF
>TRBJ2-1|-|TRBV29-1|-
TGCAGCGTTGACCTAGGGGTAAGGGGGTCTTCTGAGCAGTTCTTC
CSVDLGVRGSSEQFF
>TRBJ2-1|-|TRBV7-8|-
TGTGCCAGCAGTCGAGGGGGGCGGGCCAATGAGCAGTTCTTC
CASSRGGRANEQFF
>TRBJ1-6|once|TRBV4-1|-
TGCGCCAGCAGCCAAGATGATAGGCAGGGGATACGTAATTCACCCCTCCACTTT
CASSQDDRQGIRNSPLHF
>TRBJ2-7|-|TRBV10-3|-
TGTGCCTCAGGAGGTACGGGGGGCCAGATGTACTTC
CASGGTGGQMYF
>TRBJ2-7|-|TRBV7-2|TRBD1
TGTGCCAGCAGCCCTCAGGGGACAGGGTCCTACGAGCAGTACTTC
CASSPQGTGSYEQYF
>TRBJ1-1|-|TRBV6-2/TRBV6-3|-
TGTGCCAGCAGTTACGACAGGGAAGCTTTCTTT
CASSYDREAFF
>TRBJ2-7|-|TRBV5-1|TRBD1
TGCGCCAGCCCGGACAGGTCCAACCACGAGCAGTACTTC
CASPDRSNHEQYF
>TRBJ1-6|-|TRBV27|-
TGTGCCAGCAGTTTACCAGGGGATTCACCCCTCCACTTT
CASSLPGDSPLHF
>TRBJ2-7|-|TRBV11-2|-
TGTGCCAGCAGCCGACGGGACTGGCCCTTCGAGCAGTACTTC
CASSRRDWPFEQYF
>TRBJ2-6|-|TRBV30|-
TGTGCCTGGAGTGTAGCACCAGGCCTGGGAGGAACCAACGTCCTGACTTTC
CAWSVAPGLGGTNVLTF
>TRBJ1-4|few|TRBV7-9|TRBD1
TGTGCCAGCAGCCCGGGACAGGGGAATGAAAAACTGTTTTTT
CASSPGQGNEKLFF
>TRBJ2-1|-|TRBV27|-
TGTGCCAGCAGTTTATCCGGCTGGGGGCTAAACAATGAGCAGTTCTTC
CASSLSGWGLNNEQFF
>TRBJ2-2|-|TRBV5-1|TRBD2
TGCGCCAGCAGCCTCGTAGCGGGAAGAAACACCGGGGAGCTGTTTTTT
CASSLVAGRNTGELFF
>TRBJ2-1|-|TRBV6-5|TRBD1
TGTGCCAGCAAGACAGGGTATCATGAGCAGTTCTTC
CASKTGYHEQFF
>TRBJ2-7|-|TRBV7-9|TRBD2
TGTGCCAGCAGCCCGGGACTAGCGGGAGGGGGGGAGCAGTACTTC
CASSPGLAGGGEQYF
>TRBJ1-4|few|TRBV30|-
TGTGCCTGGAGTGTAGGCGGGGGCGGAAGGCTGTTTTTT
CAWSVGGGGRLFF
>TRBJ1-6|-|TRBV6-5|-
TGTGCCAGCAGTTACGGGGGCAGTTCACCCCTCCACTTT
CASSYGGSSPLHF
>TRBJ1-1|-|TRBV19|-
TGTGCCAGTCGCGACAGGCTCAACACTGAAGCTTTCTTT
CASRDRLNTEAFF
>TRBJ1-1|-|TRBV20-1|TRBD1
TGCAGTGCAAGTAGTAACGGCGGACAGGGGGGAACCAACACTGAAGCTTTCTTT
CSASSNGGQGGTNTEAFF
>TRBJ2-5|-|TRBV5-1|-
TGCGCCAGCAGCTTGGACCAGGGCCGGCAAGAGACCCAGTACTTC
CASSLDQGRQETQYF
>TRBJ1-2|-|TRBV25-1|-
TGTGCCAGCAGGGACAATAACTATGGCTACACCTTC
CASRDNNYGYTF
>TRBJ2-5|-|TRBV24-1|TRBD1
TGTGCCACCAGTGACTCGGACAGGGAAGAGACCCAGTACTTC
CATSDSDREETQYF
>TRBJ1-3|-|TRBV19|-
TGTGCCAGTACCCGGGGGGGCTCTGGAAACACCATATATTTT
CASTRGGSGNTIYF
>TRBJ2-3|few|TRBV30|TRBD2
TGTGCCTGGAGCGCCCTTAGCGGGGGCTCAGATACGCAGTATTTT
CAWSALSGGSDTQYF
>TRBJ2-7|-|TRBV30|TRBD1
TGTGCCTGGAGGGGTGACAGGGGGTCCTCCTACGAGCAGTACTTC
CAWRGDRGSSYEQYF
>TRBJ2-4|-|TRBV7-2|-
TGTGCCAGCAGCGGGGGCGGGGGAGTCAAAAACATTCAGTACTTC
CASSGGGGVKNIQYF
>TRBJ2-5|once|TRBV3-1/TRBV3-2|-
TGTGCCAGCAGCCTACGAAGCACGGGGGAGACCCAGTACTTC
CASSLRSTGETQYF
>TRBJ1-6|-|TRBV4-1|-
TGCGCCAGCAGCCAAGAAGCCTCGAAGCTCTCACCCCTCCACTTT
CASSQEASKLSPLHF
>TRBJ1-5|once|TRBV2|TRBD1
TGTGCCAGCAGTGGACAGGGGGTTGGCAATCAGCCCCAGCATTTT
CASSGQGVGNQPQHF
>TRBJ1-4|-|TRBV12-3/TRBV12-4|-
TGTGCCAGCAGTTTTTCAGAAAAACTGTTTTTT
CASSFSEKLFF
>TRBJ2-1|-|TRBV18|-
TGTGCCAGCTCAAGAGAGCGTAACTACAATGAGCAGTTCTTC
CASSRERNYNEQFF
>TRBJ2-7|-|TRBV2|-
TGTGCCGGGGGCGGGCGAAGCTTCGGCTCCTACGAGCAGTACTTC
CAGGGRSFGSYEQYF
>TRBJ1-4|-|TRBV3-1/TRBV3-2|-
TGTGCCAGCAGCCAAACGTTGGACACCCGGGAAAAACTGTTTTTT
CASSQTLDTREKLFF
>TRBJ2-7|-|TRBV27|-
TGTGCCAGCAGTTTATCGGGGACTCCCCTCGGGGAGCAGTACTTC
CASSLSGTPLGEQYF
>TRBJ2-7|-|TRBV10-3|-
TGTGCCATCAGTGAGGCGGGACAGAGCGTTACCTACGAGCAGTACTTC
CAISEAGQSVTYEQYF
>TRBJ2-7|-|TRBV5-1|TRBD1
TGCGCCAGCAGCTCGGACAGGGTCTCCTACGAGCAGTACTTC
CASSSDRVSYEQYF
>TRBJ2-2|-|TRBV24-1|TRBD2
TGTGCCCCATTAGGACTAGCGGGGGGTCCCTATCCCACCGGGGAGCTGTTTTTT
CAPLGLAGGPYPTGELFF
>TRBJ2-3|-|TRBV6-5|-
TGTGCCAGCAGTTACGAGCGGGCCGGAAGCACAGATACGCAGTATTTT
CASSYERAGSTDTQYF
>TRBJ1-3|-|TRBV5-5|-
TGTGCCAGCAGCCCCGGGCCGGGGATCTCTGGAAACACCATATATTTT
CASSPGPGISGNTIYF
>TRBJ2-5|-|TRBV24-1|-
TGTGCCACCAGTGATTTGACGGGGGCCCAGTACTTC
CATSDLTGAQYF
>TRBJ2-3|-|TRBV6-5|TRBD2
TGTGCCTGTTCTAGCGGATTCACAGATACGCAGTATTTT
CACSSGFTDTQYF
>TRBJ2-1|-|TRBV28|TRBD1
TGTGCCAGCAGTTTATCAGAGACAGGGGGTTTTAGGACCTCCTACAATGAGCAGTTCTTC
CASSLSETGGFRTSYNEQFF